Listed below are T cell receptor beta chains from one sample, sequenced in a study of PD-1 blockade in mismatch repair-deficient tumors. Clones were read by immunoSEQ multiplex PCR, and TCRdb kept only the in-frame ones, dropping some. The sample lists some 110,000 clones, around 80% occurring once. Source: peripheral blood, taken roughly 60 weeks after starting pembrolizumab. The source is an adult with mismatch repair-deficient cancer. Each CDR3 is given with its conserved first and last residue. A D gene is named only where the DNA matches it firmly. Size tells how often a clone was seen (once, few, many) or the class of an expanded clone, and some rows leave it out.

j_gene | v_gene | d_gene | abundance | CDR3nt | CDR3aa
TRBJ2-7 | TRBV5-4 | NA | NA | TGTGCCAGCAGCCGCGAGGACCGGACCTACGAGCAGTACTTC | CASSREDRTYEQYF
TRBJ2-7 | TRBV4-3 | TRBD2 | NA | TGCGCCAGCAGCTTCGGACTAGCGGCCTACGAGCAGTACTTC | CASSFGLAAYEQYF
TRBJ2-5 | TRBV9 | NA | many | TGTGCCAGCAGCGTAGACTCGGGAGATTGGGAGACCCAGTACTTC | CASSVDSGDWETQYF
TRBJ2-7 | TRBV21-1 | NA | NA | TGTGCCGCCCGACTAGCGGACGGGTACGAGCAGTACTTC | CAARLADGYEQYF
TRBJ2-1 | TRBV5-1 | TRBD2 | once | TGCGCCAGCAGCTTTTCTAGCGGCAGATACAATGAGCAGTTCTTC | CASSFSSGRYNEQFF
TRBJ2-3 | TRBV5-4 | NA | NA | TGTGCCAGCAGCTTCGACCAGATCTCAGATACGCAGTATTTT | CASSFDQISDTQYF
TRBJ2-5 | TRBV2 | TRBD2 | NA | TGTGCCAGCAGTGCTGCACTAGCGGGGAAAGAGACCCAGTACTTC | CASSAALAGKETQYF
TRBJ2-3 | TRBV29-1 | TRBD2 | NA | TGCAGCGTTGAAAGAGTAGCGGGACGGGCAGATACGCAGTATTTT | CSVERVAGRADTQYF
TRBJ2-7 | TRBV5-6 | NA | NA | TGTGCCAGCAGCTTTTCAGCTAGCTCCTACGAGCAGTACTTC | CASSFSASSYEQYF
TRBJ1-2 | TRBV5-1 | NA | once | TGCGCCAGCAGCTTGGAGTTCAGAGACCCCTATGGCTACACCTTC | CASSLEFRDPYGYTF
TRBJ2-3 | TRBV5-1 | TRBD2 | NA | TGCGCCAGCAGCAGGGGACTAGCGGGCCTCACAGATACGCAGTATTTT | CASSRGLAGLTDTQYF
TRBJ2-3 | TRBV7-9 | TRBD2 | NA | TGTGCCAGCAGCTTAGGAGCGGGAGAGGGAAATACGCAGTATTTT | CASSLGAGEGNTQYF
TRBJ2-3 | TRBV9 | NA | NA | TGTGCCAGCAGCGTAACGGCTAGCACAGATACGCAGTATTTT | CASSVTASTDTQYF
TRBJ2-7 | TRBV9 | NA | NA | TGTGCCAGCAATCCCAGCGGGTACTCCTACGAGCAGTACTTC | CASNPSGYSYEQYF
TRBJ2-7 | TRBV4-3 | NA | NA | TGCGCCAGCAGCCAAGACACCGGGACACTCTCCTACGAGCAGTACTTC | CASSQDTGTLSYEQYF
TRBJ2-5 | TRBV7-9 | TRBD2 | NA | TGTGCCAGCAGCTTACGCGGACTAGCGGGATCAGAGACCCAGTACTTC | CASSLRGLAGSETQYF
TRBJ2-7 | TRBV7-9 | NA | NA | TGTGCCAGCAGCCTACCCTCGGGAGAGCAGTACTTC | CASSLPSGEQYF
TRBJ2-7 | TRBV7-9 | NA | NA | TGTGCCAGCAGCTTCTCCGGAAATGAGCAGTACTTC | CASSFSGNEQYF
TRBJ2-7 | TRBV27 | TRBD2 | NA | TGTGCCAGCAGTCAATACCCGGGGGGTTTCTACGAGCAGTACTTC | CASSQYPGGFYEQYF
TRBJ2-5 | TRBV27 | TRBD2 | NA | TGTGCCAGCAGTCCCCTTACTAGCGGGAGAGAAGAGACCCAGTACTTC | CASSPLTSGREETQYF
TRBJ2-3 | TRBV9 | NA | NA | TGTGCCAGCAGCGTAGACGGATCTAGCACAGATACGCAGTATTTT | CASSVDGSSTDTQYF
TRBJ2-1 | TRBV9 | NA | NA | TGTGCCAGCAGCGTAGCCTCCAGCACAGACTACAATGAGCAGTTCTTC | CASSVASSTDYNEQFF
TRBJ2-1 | TRBV5-7 | NA | NA | TGTGCCAGCTCCAAGAGGGGTGAGCAGTTCTTC | CASSKRGEQFF
TRBJ2-5 | TRBV4-1 | NA | few | TGCGCCAGCAGCCAAGAGCCCGCAGGGGCCCGCGGAGAGACCCAGTACTTC | CASSQEPAGARGETQYF
TRBJ1-1 | TRBV9 | TRBD1 | once | TGTGCCAGCAGCGTAGGTGGGACAGTCAACACTGAAGCTTTCTTT | CASSVGGTVNTEAFF
TRBJ2-1 | TRBV4-1 | TRBD2 | NA | TGCGCCAGCAGCCAAGTCGACCTTGGACTAGCGGGGGGAAATGAGCAGTTCTTC | CASSQVDLGLAGGNEQFF
TRBJ2-7 | TRBV29-1 | NA | NA | TGCAGCGTTGCGGGAGAGAGGGGGACCTACGAGCAGTACTTC | CSVAGERGTYEQYF
TRBJ2-7 | TRBV19 | TRBD2 | NA | TGTGCCAGCGGTGGACTAGCGGGAGACTCCTACGAGCAGTACTTC | CASGGLAGDSYEQYF
TRBJ2-1 | TRBV28 | TRBD2 | NA | TGTGCCAGCCCAGCGGGAGGGTGGAATGAGCAGTTCTTC | CASPAGGWNEQFF
TRBJ2-3 | TRBV6-5 | NA | NA | TGTGCCAGCAGTTACTCAACAGGTCCTAGCACAGATACGCAGTATTTT | CASSYSTGPSTDTQYF
TRBJ1-2 | TRBV20-1 | NA | NA | TGCAGTGCTAGATCCAGGAGTGACTTC | CSARSRSDF
TRBJ2-1 | TRBV2 | TRBD2 | NA | TGTGCCAGCAGTGAACAGGGACTAGCCCACAATGAGCAGTTCTTC | CASSEQGLAHNEQFF
TRBJ1-2 | TRBV7-8 | NA | NA | TGTGCCAGCAGCCCAGTACGGCCGCGTGGCTACACCTTC | CASSPVRPRGYTF
TRBJ1-3 | TRBV6-6 | NA | NA | TGTGCCAGCAGTTATACTGTCGGTGGAAACACCATATATTTT | CASSYTVGGNTIYF
TRBJ2-2 | TRBV7-7 | NA | NA | TGTGCTAGCAGCTTAGCGGTTGGGGAGACCGGGGAGCTGTTTTTT | CASSLAVGETGELFF
TRBJ1-1 | TRBV25-1 | NA | NA | TGTGCCAGCAGTGAATTTCGGGAAATGAACACTGAAGCTTTCTTT | CASSEFREMNTEAFF
TRBJ1-3 | TRBV7-3 | NA | NA | TGTGCCAGCAGCGCGCAGGGTGCACCTGGAAACACCATATATTTT | CASSAQGAPGNTIYF
TRBJ2-1 | TRBV9 | NA | NA | TGTGCCAGCAGCGCCACGGGACGGAGAAGTGATTATGAGCAGTTCTTC | CASSATGRRSDYEQFF
TRBJ1-1 | TRBV2 | NA | many | TGTGCCACCTCGACAGAGAGTATGAACACTGAAGCTTTCTTT | CATSTESMNTEAFF
TRBJ1-1 | TRBV2 | NA | NA | TGTGCCAGCGAGTACAGAAACACTGAAGCTTTCTTT | CASEYRNTEAFF
TRBJ2-7 | TRBV5-4 | TRBD1 | few | TGTGCCAGCAGCTTGGAAGGAGGACAGGGTCGCGAGCAGTACTTC | CASSLEGGQGREQYF
TRBJ2-2 | TRBV19 | TRBD2 | NA | TGTGCCAGTAGTAGGGGACTAGCGGGACTGAACACCGGGGAGCTGTTTTTT | CASSRGLAGLNTGELFF
TRBJ2-3 | TRBV5-1 | TRBD2 | NA | TGCGCCAGCAGCTTAACCTTCGGGACTACTTACACAGATACGCAGTATTTT | CASSLTFGTTYTDTQYF